A selection of T cell receptor beta chains follows, all from one sample in a study of cytomegalovirus exposure and HLA in healthy donors. Sequencing used immunoSEQ multiplex PCR; TCRdb keeps in-frame clones, though not all of them. This table has about 76,000 clones, 72% appearing once. Sequenced sample: PBMCs. Source of these receptors: a woman between 40 and 50 years old in good health and CMV-seropositive. Both conserved end residues are part of each CDR3. Each record gives: D gene, clone size, V gene, J gene, CDR3 DNA, CDR3 protein. The D gene is left open where the match is weak. The size field is filled for only some rows; it gives once, few, many or a size class.

TRBD1	few	TRBV4-3	TRBJ1-5	TGCGCCAGCAGCCAAGAGTGGGACAGACAGGATCAGCCCCAGCATTTT	CASSQEWDRQDQPQHF
NA	NA	TRBV30	TRBJ1-1	TGTGCCTGGAACACAAAGAACACTGAAGCTTTCTTT	CAWNTKNTEAFF
TRBD2	NA	TRBV30	TRBJ2-3	TGTGCCTCCGGGGGTAGCGGGGGGGCAGATACGCAGTATTTT	CASGGSGGADTQYF
NA	NA	TRBV29-1	TRBJ2-1	TGCAGCGTAAAAGGGGGAACTACCCTAGAGCAGTTCTTC	CSVKGGTTLEQFF
TRBD1	NA	TRBV28	TRBJ1-2	TGTGCCAGCAGCCCGGGACAGGTCTATGGCTACACCTTC	CASSPGQVYGYTF
TRBD1	NA	TRBV9	TRBJ1-3	TGTGCCAGCAGCGTAGAGTTGTGGGACAGAGACTCTGGAAACACCATATATTTT	CASSVELWDRDSGNTIYF
TRBD1	few	TRBV5-1	TRBJ2-3	TGCGCCAGCAGCTTCGGGACAGGGCTGGTTACGCAGTATTTT	CASSFGTGLVTQYF
NA	NA	TRBV30	TRBJ1-1	TGTGCCGTAGGGAGTGAAGCTTTCTTT	CAVGSEAFF
NA	NA	TRBV7-2	TRBJ2-2	TGTGCCAGCAGCTTCCAGAACGGGGAGCTGTTTTTT	CASSFQNGELFF
TRBD2	NA	TRBV9	TRBJ2-1	TGTGCCAGCAGCGTCATCAGCGGGGGGCCTGGTGAGCAGTTCTTC	CASSVISGGPGEQFF
NA	NA	TRBV29-1	TRBJ1-4	TGCAGCGCGGAGAGGGCCGTGGGTGAAAAACTGTTTTTT	CSAERAVGEKLFF
TRBD1	NA	TRBV18	TRBJ2-1	TGTGCCAGCTCACCACGTTCCCCGGGACAGCACAATGAGCAGTTCTTC	CASSPRSPGQHNEQFF
NA	NA	TRBV30	TRBJ1-2	TGTGGGGGGGGGCTCTATGGCTACACCTTC	CGGGLYGYTF
NA	NA	TRBV18	TRBJ1-1	TGTGCCAGCTCGTCAATCCAAGGAGGGCCTAACACTGAAGCTTTCTTT	CASSSIQGGPNTEAFF
NA	NA	TRBV6-6	TRBJ1-5	TGTGCCAGCAGCAGCGCGGGGCTCTTCATCGAACCCCAGCATTTT	CASSSAGLFIEPQHF
NA	few	TRBV4-3	TRBJ1-2	TGCGCCAGCAGCCAAGGAGACGGGGGCTACACCTTC	CASSQGDGGYTF
NA	NA	TRBV7-9	TRBJ2-5	TGTGCCAGCAGCACCGATGGGCGCTCCTGGGAGACCCAGTACTTC	CASSTDGRSWETQYF
TRBD1	NA	TRBV5-1	TRBJ1-1	TGCGCCAGCAGCCGCGGACAGGGGAACACTGAAGCTTTCTTT	CASSRGQGNTEAFF
NA	few	TRBV5-5	TRBJ2-7	TGTGCCAGCAGCTTGGCCAACTCGATATACGAGCAGTACTTC	CASSLANSIYEQYF
NA	once	TRBV7-9	TRBJ1-2	TGTGCCAGCAGCCCCGGAGGCTATGGCTACACCTTC	CASSPGGYGYTF
TRBD2	few	TRBV5-1	TRBJ2-1	TGCGCCAGCAGCTTCACGGGGGGCTCCTACAATGAGCAGTTCTTC	CASSFTGGSYNEQFF
TRBD1	NA	TRBV5-1	TRBJ2-7	TGCGCCAGCAGTCGTTCGACAGGGGTTTTACTCTACGAGCAGTACTTC	CASSRSTGVLLYEQYF
NA	NA	TRBV5-1	TRBJ1-1	TGCGCCAGCAGCCTCTTAGGGGAGAACACTGAAGCTTTCTTT	CASSLLGENTEAFF
NA	NA	TRBV7-2	TRBJ1-4	TGTGCCAGCAGCTCCGGAGGTGCGGATGAAAAACTGTTTTTT	CASSSGGADEKLFF
TRBD1	NA	TRBV27	TRBJ2-2	TGTGCCAGCAGTTCACCTTCGCGGACAGGGACTTTACCCGGGGAGCTGTTTTTT	CASSSPSRTGTLPGELFF
NA	NA	TRBV4-1	TRBJ1-4	TGCGCCAGCAGCCAAGAGGGGAGCGGATGGAATAATGAAAAACTGTTTTTT	CASSQEGSGWNNEKLFF
NA	NA	TRBV4-1	TRBJ1-3	TGCGCCAGCAGCCAAGAAAACTATGGAAACACCATATATTTT	CASSQENYGNTIYF
TRBD2	NA	TRBV5-5	TRBJ2-3	TGTGCCAGCAGCTTCAGCGGGGGGGACACAGATACGCAGTATTTT	CASSFSGGDTDTQYF
NA	NA	TRBV7-8	TRBJ1-1	TGTGCCAGCAGCTTAGGCGTGTGGCAGGGCGTGCCAAATGAAGCTTTCTTT	CASSLGVWQGVPNEAFF
NA	NA	TRBV2	TRBJ1-2	TGTGCCAGCAGCGTGAATTCGCAGGGCAGTGGCTACACCTTC	CASSVNSQGSGYTF
NA	NA	TRBV9	TRBJ2-1	TGTGCCAGCAGCGTCGTCGAGTCCTACAATGAGCAGTTCTTC	CASSVVESYNEQFF
TRBD1	NA	TRBV28	TRBJ1-4	TGTGCCAGCAGACTTGACAGGGGTGGGAGCGAAAAACTGTTTTTT	CASRLDRGGSEKLFF
TRBD1	NA	TRBV28	TRBJ1-5	TGTGCCAGCAGTGACTCGACAGGGAATCAGCCCCAGCATTTT	CASSDSTGNQPQHF
NA	once	TRBV16	TRBJ1-5	TGTGCCAGCAGCTCTTCACAGCGGCGCAATCAGCCCCAGCATTTT	CASSSSQRRNQPQHF
TRBD1	NA	TRBV19	TRBJ1-1	TGTGCCAGTACCTCAGGGGCAGGGGGAGAGAGCACTGAAGCTTTCTTT	CASTSGAGGESTEAFF
TRBD1	NA	TRBV15	TRBJ1-5	TGTGCCACCAGCAGAGGTGAGGGGGCACGCAATCAGCCCCAGCATTTT	CATSRGEGARNQPQHF
NA	NA	TRBV9	TRBJ1-3	TGTGCCAGCAGCACCAGTACCCACTCTGGAAACACCATATATTTT	CASSTSTHSGNTIYF
NA	NA	TRBV5-6	TRBJ1-5	TGTGCCAGCAGCTTACTCAAGGACAACCTCAGGTCCAATCAGCCCCAGCATTTT	CASSLLKDNLRSNQPQHF
NA	NA	TRBV13	TRBJ2-3	TGTGCCAGCAGCTCCTTGGGCGTCAGCACAGATACGCAGTATTTT	CASSSLGVSTDTQYF
NA	NA	TRBV7-9	TRBJ1-4	TGTGCCAGCAGCTTGCCCAGGGGTACTAATGAAAAACTGTTTTTT	CASSLPRGTNEKLFF
TRBD2	NA	TRBV4-2	TRBJ2-3	TGTGCCAGCAGTCTGACTAGCGGGGTTGCAGATACGCAGTATTTT	CASSLTSGVADTQYF
TRBD1	NA	TRBV30	TRBJ1-1	TGTGCCTGGAGTCCGCGAATGGGAGGAATCGACAGGGATAGAACTGAAGCTTTCTTT	CAWSPRMGGIDRDRTEAFF
TRBD1	NA	TRBV9	TRBJ2-1	TGTGCCAGCAGCTCATACATGGTAGGGGGCGGCAATGAGCAGTTCTTC	CASSSYMVGGGNEQFF
TRBD1	NA	TRBV5-1	TRBJ1-1	TGCGCCAGCAGCCCCCCGACAGGGTTGGGCACTGAAGCTTTCTTT	CASSPPTGLGTEAFF
TRBD1	NA	TRBV7-3	TRBJ1-1	TGTGCCAGCAGCTTAACCCCAGGGGGCGACGAAGCTTTCTTT	CASSLTPGGDEAFF
TRBD1	NA	TRBV18	TRBJ2-7	TGTGCCAGCTCACTTAGACAGGGGGTGGACGAGCAGTACTTC	CASSLRQGVDEQYF
NA	NA	TRBV19	TRBJ1-6	TGTGCCAGTAGTATTGGACATATTAATTCACCCCTCCACTTT	CASSIGHINSPLHF